This T cell receptor (beta chain) is drawn from a study of T-cell reconstitution after alpha-beta-depleted transplantation in children. The CDR3 runs 16 residues. Germline trimming cut 5 bases from V and 8 bases from J; bases unmatched to any gene: 12. The germline V gene encodes CDR1 SEHNR and CDR2 FQNEAQ (reference sequence). For TCRbeta, the library was prepared with unique molecular identifiers. TCRdb passed the PCR reads through MiXCR, listing each CDR3 protein once. This table has hundreds of thousands of distinct CDR3 sequences, 13% appearing once. This clonotype was seen more than once but under ten times.

This chain connects TRBV7-9 to TRBJ2-1, with 10 bases lining up with TRBD1. The receptor was derived from a human donor who donated a stem cell graft to a child with Fanconi anemia. The sample in question was PBMCs, obtained from the stem cell graft. CDR3 loop: CASSPGPGQGYHEQFF. CDR3 sequence (DNA): TGTGCCAGCAGCCCAGGGCCGGGACAGGGGTATCATGAGCAGTTCTTC.